A single sample is the source of the 14 T cell receptor beta chains below, sequenced in a study of cytomegalovirus exposure and HLA in healthy donors. Amplification used 60 Vbeta primers and 13 Jbeta primers. TCRdb keeps only in-frame clones here, not all; method: immunoSEQ multiplex PCR. This repertoire shows around 150,000 clones, roughly 77% found once; its top ten account for 4.5% to 5%. The sequencing sample was made of PBMCs. The receptors here all came from a man younger than 45 in good health.

This chain joins TRBV29-1 and TRBJ2-2; TRBD2 matches 9 bases. CDR3 length: 15 residues. V shed 6 bases and J 5 bases; nucleotides not matched to a gene: 10. Germline CDR1 is SQVTM and CDR2 is ANQGSEA. The CDR3: CSVKRVAGETGELFF. CDR3 DNA sequence: TGCAGCGTGAAGCGTGTAGCGGGAGAAACCGGGGAGCTGTTTTTT.

J is TRBJ2-1 and V is TRBV18; 8 nucleotides agree with TRBD2. V trimming: 6 bases; J trimming: 0 bases; junction bases outside the gene matches: 7. Germline CDR1 reads KGHSH; CDR2 reads LQKENI. This CDR3 has 16 amino acids. The CDR3 DNA follows: TGTGCCAGCTCGCAAGCGGGAGCGGGCTCCTACAATGAGCAGTTCTTC. This gives the protein CASSQAGAGSYNEQFF.

This sequence joins TRBV27 and TRBJ2-1; D might be TRBD1 (6 bases). The CDR3 loop spans 12 amino acids. Trimming took 6 bases from V and 9 from J, leaving 12 bases between them. Per germline, CDR1 MNHEY and CDR2 SMNVEV (reference sequence). CDR3 protein: CASRQGSGEQFF. CDR3 coding DNA: TGTGCCAGCAGGCAGGGGTCCGGTGAGCAGTTCTTC.

This clone occurred once. This CDR3 reads CASSPGQALYTEAFF. As DNA, the CDR3 is TGTGCCAGCTCACCCGGACAGGCCCTATATACTGAAGCTTTCTTT. The rearrangement joins TRBV18 to TRBJ1-1; 7 bases fit TRBD1. The J segment lost 5 bases and the V segment lost 3 bases, leaving 9 bases of the junction unmatched. The CDR3 is 15 residues long. CDR1 is KGHSH and CDR2 is LQKENI in the germline V gene.

Only one count was recorded for this clone. V gene TRBV28 combines with J gene TRBJ2-7, with 9 bases matching TRBD1. This CDR3 has 15 amino acids. CDR1 MDHEN and CDR2 SYDVKM come from the germline V gene. Losses at the gene ends were 8 bases for V and 4 bases for J; bases not matched to a gene: 12. The CDR3 spells CASRSGDRVRYEQYF. CDR3 DNA: TGTGCCAGCCGTTCCGGGGACAGGGTCAGGTACGAGCAGTACTTC.

This chain links TRBV18 with TRBJ2-5, with D maybe TRBD2 (5 bases). Germline V gene data show CDR1 as KGHSH and CDR2 as LQKENI. The CDR3 consists of 14 residues. Deletions cut 2 bases from V and 5 bases from J, with 12 bases between. CDR3 nucleotide sequence: TGTGCCAGCTCACCAACGGAGGTCCAGGAGACCCAGTACTTC. Residues: CASSPTEVQETQYF. The variable domain in full, completed from reference TRBV18 and TRBJ2-5, reads NAGVMQNPRHLVRRRGQEARLRCSPMKGHSHVYWYRQLPEEGLKFMVYLQKENIIDESGMPKERFSAEFPKEGPSILRIQQVVRGDSAAYFCASSPTEVQETQYFGPGTRLLVL.

This clone was detected once. The V gene is TRBV11-3, the J gene TRBJ2-7; possibly TRBD2 for D (5 bases). Trimming took off 8 bases at V and 4 bases at J, with 12 bases between the two ends. This CDR3 has 12 residues. In germline, CDR1 is SGHNT, CDR2 YENEEA. The CDR3 loop reads CASSGDTYEQYF. Written as DNA, the CDR3 is TGTGCCAGCTCCGGGGATACTTACGAGCAGTACTTC.

CDR3 sequence (DNA): TGTGCCAGCAGTGAGGGCCTAGCGGGATCCCCCCTTCTCTCCTACAATGAGCAGTTCTTC. Encoded protein: CASSEGLAGSPLLSYNEQFF. This sequence joins TRBV2 and TRBJ2-1; 9 bases agree with TRBD2. V dropped 3 bases and J dropped 0; count of bases not matched to a gene: 15. The CDR3 runs 20 residues. The germline CDR1 and CDR2 sequences are SNHLY and FYNNEI.

The chain combines TRBV13 with TRBJ2-2, with TRBD2 matching 9 bases. The germline V gene has CDR1 PRHDT and CDR2 FYEKMQ (reference sequence). This CDR3 has 17 residues. V trimming: 2 bases; J trimming: 7 bases; junction bases outside the gene matches: 11. For the CDR3, the DNA is TGTGCCAGCAGCTTAAGGCTTAGCGGGAGTGGTGTCGGGGAGCTGTTTTTT. Translated: CASSLRLSGSGVGELFF.

This chain uses TRBV6-1 with TRBJ2-7; 10 bases line up with TRBD1. The length of the CDR3 is 14 residues. The J segment lost 7 bases and the V segment lost 4 bases, leaving 7 bases of the junction unmatched. Germline CDR1 reads MNHNS; CDR2 reads SASEGT. CDR3 sequence (DNA): TGTGCCAGCAGTGCCGACAGGGGGCGCTGGGAGCAGTACTTC. Its protein product is CASSADRGRWEQYF.

The chain carries TRBV18 and TRBJ1-5, with D unclear. The CDR3 has 15 residues. Trimming took off 4 bases at V and 3 bases at J, with 13 bases between the two ends. Germline CDR1 reads KGHSH; CDR2 reads LQKENI. This CDR3 is CASSRAAYPNQPQHF. For the CDR3, the DNA is TGTGCCAGCTCACGCGCGGCCTACCCCAATCAGCCCCAGCATTTT.

The chain has TRBV6-5 and TRBJ1-6; 8 nucleotides align to TRBD1. The germline V gene encodes CDR1 MNHEY and CDR2 SVGAGI. The CDR3 runs to 14 residues. With 5 bases clipped from V and 10 bases from J, the junction kept 7 bases outside the gene matches. The CDR3 nucleotides are TGTGCCAGCAGTCCCGGACAGGGAGCCTCACCCCTCCACTTT. Amino acid sequence: CASSPGQGASPLHF.

This chain joins TRBV5-1 and TRBJ2-1; 8 bases agree with TRBD2. This CDR3 is 16 amino acids long. Looked up from germline, CDR1 is SGHRS and CDR2 is YFSETQ. V shed 6 bases and J 3 bases; nucleotides not matched to a gene: 11. The CDR3 reads CASNPREAGDYNEQFF. As DNA, the CDR3 is TGCGCCAGCAACCCAAGAGAAGCGGGAGACTACAATGAGCAGTTCTTC. The whole variable domain, remainder taken from reference TRBV5-1 and TRBJ2-1, is KAGVTQTPRYLIKTRGQQVTLSCSPISGHRSVSWYQQTPGQGLQFLFEYFSETQRNKGNFPGRFSGRQFSNSRSEMNVSTLELGDSALYLCASNPREAGDYNEQFFGPGTRLTVL.

This chain joins TRBV19 and TRBJ2-7; maybe TRBD2 (5 bases). Germline CDR1 LNHDA, CDR2 SQIVND (reference sequence). The CDR3 is 15 residues long. Trimming cost V 5 bases and J 3 bases, with 17 bases left between them. The CDR3 coding sequence is TGTGCCAGTAGTCCTATGCCGGGGATCAACTACGAGCAGTACTTC. Encoded protein: CASSPMPGINYEQYF.